The source of this T cell receptor beta chain is a study of T cell responses to AZD1222 COVID-19 vaccine (dated by TCRdb to 2020 to 2023). About the investigation overall: Because spike-specific TCR depth and breadth did not differ between the two schedules, AZD1222 recipients who got a second dose at roughly 4 weeks were pooled with those who got a second dose at roughly 12 weeks. TCR sequencing covered roughly 230 trial participants: around 210 given two doses of AZD1222 and 26 given two doses of MenACWY control vaccine. Trial participants were enrolled by age into 18-55, 56-69 and 70-plus year subgroups, with roughly 160, 29 and 62 TCR-sequenced participants respectively.

A single count supports this clone. The antigen it binds to is not known. No base quality values were provided; no much bigger clone lies one nucleotide off. V sheds 4 bases and J sheds 2 bases, leaving 9 bases between their ends. The CDR3 contains 13 residues, cysteine and phenylalanine counted. Only the CDR3 DNA is retained, 39 bases long and in frame from the first base. According to the study, the label for this sample's time point signals: baseline before first vaccination. Samples from vaccinated people were obtained from the UK trials COV001 and COV002, which included a single-blind randomized controlled phase 2/3 trial of AZD1222 (ChAdOx1 nCoV-19) in healthy adults. Trial participant PBMC samples were collected at day 0 and day 28 after the second dose for TCRbeta chain sequencing. Paper-wide results and their limitations: Participants were mostly white British, with more females than males. The authors suggested clonal diversity may have been underestimated. Reportedly, almost half of the unique spike-specific TCRs recognized epitopes lying outside the regions that are mutated in the B.1.351 and B.1.1.7 variants. Because no samples from the day 14 peak response were available, repertoires could be characterized only after the peak T cell response. In the small 56-69-year group, the increase in depth fell short of significance, most likely because of low power. The vaccine-associated CD4 TCRs covered the entire spike protein, and the dominant responses fell in regions 160-218 and 743-854. A significant rise in spike-specific TCR breadth and depth was observed after two AZD1222 doses relative to day 0 and relative to MenACWY recipients. Conclusions about previously exposed vaccinees are limited because only six or seven AZD1222 recipients were SARS-CoV-2 seropositive at baseline.

The CDR3 regions of human TCRbeta chains were analyzed by immunosequencing. The original methods were these. Repertoire TCRs were checked for matches against a reference library of SARS-CoV-2-specific TCRs that had been generated using the MIRA antigen-specificity platform. Breadth was defined as the fraction of unique TCRs that were SARS-CoV-2-associated. Depth was defined as the fraction of total T cells that were SARS-CoV-2-associated. Using the MIRA data, each spike-specific TCR was mapped to the spike region that the TCR reacts to and placed in a CD4 or CD8 class. Log10-transformed breadth and depth values were compared by one-way ANOVA with Sidak's multiple comparisons tests. Here the immuneACCESS table is served through TCRdb, limited to in-frame sequences with V and J called. Missing clones are a known gap in these copies; in checked studies unresolved V genes cover under half, and the rest lacks a known reason. That table supplies the V and J calls and clone size; D and trimming were determined from the DNA. This sample gives 110,000 or so clones in total; just under 90% of them show up just once. Jointly, the top ten make up more than 10% of the sample.

The receptor was isolated from an adult in good health. Sample: peripheral blood, taken on day 0 of AZD1222 vaccination. The rearrangement joined TRBV12-3 or TRBV12-4 to TRBJ2-7; the D segment could be TRBD2, given 5 matching bases. The DNA sequence reads TGTGCCAGCAGTTCCCCCGGGACCTACGAGCAGTACTTC. Its coded protein is CASSSPGTYEQYF.